Included here is one TCR beta chain sequence, with context. Random-hexamer reverse transcription was applied to roughly 0.5 to 1 ug RNA. TCRdb reprocessed the immunoSEQ multiplex PCR reads with MiXCR, giving one entry per CDR3 protein. This table has about 200,000 distinct CDR3 sequences, roughly 95% appearing once. The data were obtained in a study of CD8 T cells in Susac syndrome. In germline, CDR1 is LGHDT, CDR2 YNNKEL (reference sequence). CDR3 length: 13 amino acids. Trimming cost V 0 bases and J 6 bases, with 9 bases left between them. V is TRBV3-1 and J is TRBJ2-7; D gene uncertain. Sequenced material: CD4+ T cells from PBMCs. The receptor was derived from a human donor in good health. The CDR3 sequence is CASSQDPSGEQYF. CDR3 DNA: TGTGCCAGCAGCCAAGACCCGTCGGGCGAGCAGTACTTC.